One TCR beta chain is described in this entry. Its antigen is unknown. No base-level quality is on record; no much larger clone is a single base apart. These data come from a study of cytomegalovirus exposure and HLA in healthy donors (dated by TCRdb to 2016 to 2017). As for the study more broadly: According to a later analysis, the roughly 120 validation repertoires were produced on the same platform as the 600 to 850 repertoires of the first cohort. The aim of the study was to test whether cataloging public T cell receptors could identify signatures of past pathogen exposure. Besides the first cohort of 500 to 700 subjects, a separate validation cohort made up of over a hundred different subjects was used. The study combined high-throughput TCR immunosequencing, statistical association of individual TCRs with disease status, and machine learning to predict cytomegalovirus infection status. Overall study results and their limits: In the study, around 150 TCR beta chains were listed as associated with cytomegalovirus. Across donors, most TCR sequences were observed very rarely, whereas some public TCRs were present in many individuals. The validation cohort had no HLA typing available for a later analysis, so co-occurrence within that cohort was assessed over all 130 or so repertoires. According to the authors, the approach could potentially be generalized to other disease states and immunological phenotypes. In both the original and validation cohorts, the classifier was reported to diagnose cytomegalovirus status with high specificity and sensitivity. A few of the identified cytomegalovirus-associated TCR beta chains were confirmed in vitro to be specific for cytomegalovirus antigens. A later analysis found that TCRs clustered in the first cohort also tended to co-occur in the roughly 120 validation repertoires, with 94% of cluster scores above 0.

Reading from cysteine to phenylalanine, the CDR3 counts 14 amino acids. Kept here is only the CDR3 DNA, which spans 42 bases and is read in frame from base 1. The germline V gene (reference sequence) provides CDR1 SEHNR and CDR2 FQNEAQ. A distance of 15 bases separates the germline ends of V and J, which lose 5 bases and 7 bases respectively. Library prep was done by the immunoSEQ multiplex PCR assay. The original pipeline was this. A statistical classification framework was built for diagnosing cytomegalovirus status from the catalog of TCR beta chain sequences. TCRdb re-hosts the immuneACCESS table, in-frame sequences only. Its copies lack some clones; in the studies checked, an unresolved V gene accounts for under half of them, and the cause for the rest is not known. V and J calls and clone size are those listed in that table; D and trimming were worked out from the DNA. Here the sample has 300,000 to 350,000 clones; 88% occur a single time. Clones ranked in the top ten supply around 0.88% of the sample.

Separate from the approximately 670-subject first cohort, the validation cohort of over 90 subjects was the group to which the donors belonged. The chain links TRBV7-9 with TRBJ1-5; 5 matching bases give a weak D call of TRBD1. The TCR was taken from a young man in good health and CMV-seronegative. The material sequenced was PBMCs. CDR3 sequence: CASSLDSGVQPQHF. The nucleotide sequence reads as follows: TGTGCCAGCAGCCTCGACAGTGGAGTACAGCCCCAGCATTTT. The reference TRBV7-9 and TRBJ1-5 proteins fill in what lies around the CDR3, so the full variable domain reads DTGVSQNPRHKITKRGQNVTFRCDPISEHNRLYWYRQTLGQGPEFLTYFQNEAQLEKSRLLSDRFSAERPKGSFSTLEIQRTEQGDSAMYLCASSLDSGVQPQHFGDGTRLSIL.